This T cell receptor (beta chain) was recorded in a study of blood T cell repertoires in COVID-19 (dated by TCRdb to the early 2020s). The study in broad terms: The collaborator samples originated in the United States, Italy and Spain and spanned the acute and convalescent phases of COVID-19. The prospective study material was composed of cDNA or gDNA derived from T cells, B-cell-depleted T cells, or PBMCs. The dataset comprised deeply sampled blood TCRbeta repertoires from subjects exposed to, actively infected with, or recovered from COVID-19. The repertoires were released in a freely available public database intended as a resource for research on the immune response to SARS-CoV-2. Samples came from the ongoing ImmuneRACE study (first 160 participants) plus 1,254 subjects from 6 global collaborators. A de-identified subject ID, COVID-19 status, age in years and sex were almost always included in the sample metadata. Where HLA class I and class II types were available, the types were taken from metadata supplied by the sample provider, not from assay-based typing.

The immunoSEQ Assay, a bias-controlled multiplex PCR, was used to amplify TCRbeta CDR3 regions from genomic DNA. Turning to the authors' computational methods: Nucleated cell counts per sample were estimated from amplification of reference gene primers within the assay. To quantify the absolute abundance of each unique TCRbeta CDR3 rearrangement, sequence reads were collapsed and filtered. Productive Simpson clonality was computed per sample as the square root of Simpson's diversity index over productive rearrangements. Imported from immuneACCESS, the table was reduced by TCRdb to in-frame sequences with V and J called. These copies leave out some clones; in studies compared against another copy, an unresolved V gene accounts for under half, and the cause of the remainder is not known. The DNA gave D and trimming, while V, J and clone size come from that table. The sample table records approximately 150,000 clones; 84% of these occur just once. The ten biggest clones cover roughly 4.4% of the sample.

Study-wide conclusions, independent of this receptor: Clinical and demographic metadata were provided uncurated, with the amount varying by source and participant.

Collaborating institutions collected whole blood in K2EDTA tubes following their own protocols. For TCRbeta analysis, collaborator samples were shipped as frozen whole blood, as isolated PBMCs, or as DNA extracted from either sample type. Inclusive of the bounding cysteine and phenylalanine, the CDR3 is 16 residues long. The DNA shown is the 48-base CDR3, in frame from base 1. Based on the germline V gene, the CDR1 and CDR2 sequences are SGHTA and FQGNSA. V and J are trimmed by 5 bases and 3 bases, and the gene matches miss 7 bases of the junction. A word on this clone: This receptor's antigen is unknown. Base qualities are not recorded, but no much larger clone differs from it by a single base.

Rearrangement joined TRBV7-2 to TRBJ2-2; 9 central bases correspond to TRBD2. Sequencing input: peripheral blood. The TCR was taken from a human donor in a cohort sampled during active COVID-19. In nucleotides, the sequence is TGTGCCAGCAGCCCCTGGGCTAGCGGGGACACCGGGGAGCTGTTTTTT. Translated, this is CASSPWASGDTGELFF.